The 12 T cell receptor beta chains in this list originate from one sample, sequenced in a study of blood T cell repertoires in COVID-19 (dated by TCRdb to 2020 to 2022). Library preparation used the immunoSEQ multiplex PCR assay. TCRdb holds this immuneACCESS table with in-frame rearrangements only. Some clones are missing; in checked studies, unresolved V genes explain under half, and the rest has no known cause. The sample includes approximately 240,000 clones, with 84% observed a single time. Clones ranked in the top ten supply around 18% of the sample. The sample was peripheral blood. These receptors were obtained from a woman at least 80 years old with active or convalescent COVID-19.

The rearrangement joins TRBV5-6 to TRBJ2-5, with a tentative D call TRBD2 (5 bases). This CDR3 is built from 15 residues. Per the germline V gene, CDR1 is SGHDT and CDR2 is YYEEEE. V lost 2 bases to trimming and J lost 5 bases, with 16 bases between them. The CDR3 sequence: CASSFGNSARETQYF. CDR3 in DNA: TGTGCCAGCAGCTTCGGAAATAGCGCCCGGGAGACCCAGTACTTC.

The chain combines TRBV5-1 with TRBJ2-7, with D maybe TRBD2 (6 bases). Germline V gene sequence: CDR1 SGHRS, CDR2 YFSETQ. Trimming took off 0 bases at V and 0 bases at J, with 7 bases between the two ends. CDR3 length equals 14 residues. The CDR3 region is CASSLDGSSYEQYF. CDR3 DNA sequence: TGCGCCAGCAGCTTGGACGGGAGCTCCTACGAGCAGTACTTC.

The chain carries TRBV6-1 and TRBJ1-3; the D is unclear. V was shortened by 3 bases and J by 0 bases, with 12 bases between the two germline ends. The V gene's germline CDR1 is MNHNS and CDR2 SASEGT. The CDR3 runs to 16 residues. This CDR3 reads CASSEREAASGNTIYF. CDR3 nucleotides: TGTGCCAGCAGTGAGAGAGAGGCAGCCTCTGGAAACACCATATATTTT.

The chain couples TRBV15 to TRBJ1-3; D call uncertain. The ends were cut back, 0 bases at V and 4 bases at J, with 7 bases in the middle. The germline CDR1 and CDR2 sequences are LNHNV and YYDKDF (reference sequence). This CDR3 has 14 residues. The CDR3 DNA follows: TGTGCCACCAGCAGAGACAGGATCGGAAACACCATATATTTT. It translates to CATSRDRIGNTIYF.

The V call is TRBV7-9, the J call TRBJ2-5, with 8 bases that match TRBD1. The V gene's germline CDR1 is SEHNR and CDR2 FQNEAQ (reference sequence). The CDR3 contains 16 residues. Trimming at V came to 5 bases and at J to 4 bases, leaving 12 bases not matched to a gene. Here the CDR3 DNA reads TGTGCCAGCAGCCATAGCGATACAGGGGGAATAGAGACCCAGTACTTC. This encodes CASSHSDTGGIETQYF.

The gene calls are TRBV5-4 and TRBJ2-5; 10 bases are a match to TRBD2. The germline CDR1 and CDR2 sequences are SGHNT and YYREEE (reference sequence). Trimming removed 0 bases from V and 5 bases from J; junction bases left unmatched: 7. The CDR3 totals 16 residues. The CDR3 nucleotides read TGTGCCAGCAGCTTGGGGTCTAGCGGGGGCCGGGAGACCCAGTACTTC. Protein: CASSLGSSGGRETQYF.

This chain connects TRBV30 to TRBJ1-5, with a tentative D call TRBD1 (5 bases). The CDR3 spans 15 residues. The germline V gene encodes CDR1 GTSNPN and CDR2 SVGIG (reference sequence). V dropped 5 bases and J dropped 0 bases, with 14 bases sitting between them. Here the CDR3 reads CAWAGGGYSNQPQHF. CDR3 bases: TGTGCCTGGGCTGGGGGGGGGTATAGCAATCAGCCCCAGCATTTT.

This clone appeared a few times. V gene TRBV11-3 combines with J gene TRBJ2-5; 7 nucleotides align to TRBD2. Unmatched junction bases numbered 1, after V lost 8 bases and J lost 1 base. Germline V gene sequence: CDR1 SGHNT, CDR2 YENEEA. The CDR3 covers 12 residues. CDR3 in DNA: TGTGCCAGCGGCGGGGGCCAAGAGACCCAGTACTTC. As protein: CASGGGQETQYF.

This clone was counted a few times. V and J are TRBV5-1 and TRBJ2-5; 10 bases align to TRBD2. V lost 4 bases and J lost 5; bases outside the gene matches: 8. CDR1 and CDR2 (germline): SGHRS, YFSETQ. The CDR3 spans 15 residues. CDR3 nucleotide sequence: TGCGCCAGCAGCCCGGGGAGTAGCGGGGGGGAGACCCAGTACTTC. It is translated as CASSPGSSGGETQYF.

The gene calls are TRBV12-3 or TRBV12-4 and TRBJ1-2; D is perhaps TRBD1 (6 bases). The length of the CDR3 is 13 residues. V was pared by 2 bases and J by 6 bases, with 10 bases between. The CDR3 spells CASSLQGMNGYTF. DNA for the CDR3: TGTGCCAGCAGTTTACAGGGGATGAATGGCTACACCTTC.

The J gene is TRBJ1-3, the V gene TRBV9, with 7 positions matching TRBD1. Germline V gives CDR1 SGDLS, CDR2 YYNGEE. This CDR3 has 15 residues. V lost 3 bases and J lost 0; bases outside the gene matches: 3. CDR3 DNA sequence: TGTGCCAGCAGCGGGGGGACAGACTCTGGAAACACCATATATTTT. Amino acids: CASSGGTDSGNTIYF.

The CDR3 sequence is CASSPDRENLYF. Written as DNA, the CDR3 is TGTGCCAGCAGCCCTGACAGGGAAAACCTGTACTTC. The chain carries TRBV7-2 and TRBJ2-7; 7 bases agree with TRBD1. V was clipped by 5 bases and J by 12 bases; unmatched bases: 10. CDR3 length equals 12 residues. Germline-derived CDR1 and CDR2 are SGHTA and FQGNSA.